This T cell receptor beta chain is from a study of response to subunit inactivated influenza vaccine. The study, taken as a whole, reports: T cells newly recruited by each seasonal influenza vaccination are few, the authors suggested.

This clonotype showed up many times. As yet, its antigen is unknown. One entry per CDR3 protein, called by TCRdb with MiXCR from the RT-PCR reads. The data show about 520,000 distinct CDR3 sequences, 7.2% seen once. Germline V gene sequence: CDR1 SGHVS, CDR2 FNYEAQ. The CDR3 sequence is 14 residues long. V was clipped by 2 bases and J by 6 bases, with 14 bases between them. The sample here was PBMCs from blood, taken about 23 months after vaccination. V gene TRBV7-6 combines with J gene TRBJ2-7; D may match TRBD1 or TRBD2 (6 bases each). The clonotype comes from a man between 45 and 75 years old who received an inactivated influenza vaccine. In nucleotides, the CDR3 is TGTGCCAGCAGCTTAAGGGACAACGGGGGCGAGCAGTACTTC. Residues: CASSLRDNGGEQYF.